This T cell receptor beta chain was captured by sequencing in a study of T cell changes during pregnancy in multiple sclerosis. This clone was picked up one time. This table comes from immunoSEQ multiplex PCR, and its TCRdb copy is limited to in-frame clones, with some not included. The sample comprises some 80,000 clones, roughly nine tenths of which are singletons, and roughly 2.5% rests with the top ten. This receptor was obtained from a female donor with multiple sclerosis, enrolled in a pregnancy study. The starting material was peripheral blood, obtained in the first trimester of pregnancy.

CDR3 DNA sequence: TGTGCTAGTGGTTTGGGGGGACAGGGGGCGAAGGGAACCCAGTACTTC. Translation: CASGLGGQGAKGTQYF. The chain couples TRBV12-5 to TRBJ2-5; 12 bases agree with TRBD1. CDR3 length: 16 amino acids. Germline CDR1 reads LGHNT; CDR2 reads FRNRAP. Losses at the gene ends were 1 base for V and 8 bases for J; bases not matched to a gene: 8.